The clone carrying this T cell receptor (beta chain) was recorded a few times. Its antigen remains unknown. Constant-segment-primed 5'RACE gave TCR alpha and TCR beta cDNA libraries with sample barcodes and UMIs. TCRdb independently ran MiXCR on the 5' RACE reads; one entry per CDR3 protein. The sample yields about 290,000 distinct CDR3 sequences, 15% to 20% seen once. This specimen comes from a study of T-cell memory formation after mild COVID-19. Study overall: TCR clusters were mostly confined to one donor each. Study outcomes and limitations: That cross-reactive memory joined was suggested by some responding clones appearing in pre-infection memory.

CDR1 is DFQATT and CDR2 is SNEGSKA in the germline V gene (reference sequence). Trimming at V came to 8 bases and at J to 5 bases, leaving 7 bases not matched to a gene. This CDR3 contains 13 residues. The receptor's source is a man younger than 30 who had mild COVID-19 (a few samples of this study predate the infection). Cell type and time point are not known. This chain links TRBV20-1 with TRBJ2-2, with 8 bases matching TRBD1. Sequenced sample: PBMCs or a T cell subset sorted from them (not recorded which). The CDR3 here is CSSRGQRTGELFF. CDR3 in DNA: TGCAGTAGCAGGGGGCAGCGGACCGGGGAGCTGTTTTTT.